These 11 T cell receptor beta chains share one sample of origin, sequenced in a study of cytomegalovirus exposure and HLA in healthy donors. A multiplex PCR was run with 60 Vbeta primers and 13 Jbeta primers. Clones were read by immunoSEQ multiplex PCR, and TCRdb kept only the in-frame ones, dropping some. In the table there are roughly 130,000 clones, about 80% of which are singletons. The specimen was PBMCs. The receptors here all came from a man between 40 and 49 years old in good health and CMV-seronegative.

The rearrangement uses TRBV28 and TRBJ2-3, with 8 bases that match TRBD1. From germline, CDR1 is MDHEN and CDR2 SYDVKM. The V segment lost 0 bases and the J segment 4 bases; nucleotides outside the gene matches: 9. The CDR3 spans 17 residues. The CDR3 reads CASSLWEIGQGADTQYF. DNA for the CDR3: TGTGCCAGCAGTTTATGGGAGATCGGACAGGGCGCAGATACGCAGTATTTT.

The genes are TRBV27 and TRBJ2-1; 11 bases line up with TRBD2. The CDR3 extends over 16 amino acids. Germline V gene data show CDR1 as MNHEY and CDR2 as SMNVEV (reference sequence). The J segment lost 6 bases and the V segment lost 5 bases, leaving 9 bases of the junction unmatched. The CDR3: CASSLQLAGELNEQFF. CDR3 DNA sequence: TGTGCCAGCAGTCTACAACTAGCGGGGGAACTCAATGAGCAGTTCTTC.

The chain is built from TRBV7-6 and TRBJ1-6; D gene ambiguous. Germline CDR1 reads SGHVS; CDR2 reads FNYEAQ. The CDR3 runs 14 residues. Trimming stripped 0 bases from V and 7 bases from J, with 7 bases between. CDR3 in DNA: TGTGCCAGCAGCTTAGCGCTACGGAATTCACCCCTCCACTTT. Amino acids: CASSLALRNSPLHF.

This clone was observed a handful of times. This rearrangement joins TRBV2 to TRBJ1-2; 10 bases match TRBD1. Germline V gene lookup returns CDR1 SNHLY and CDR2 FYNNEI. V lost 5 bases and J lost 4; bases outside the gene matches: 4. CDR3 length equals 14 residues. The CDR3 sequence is CASSSTGGGYGYTF. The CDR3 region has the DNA TGTGCCAGCAGTTCGACAGGGGGCGGCTATGGCTACACCTTC.

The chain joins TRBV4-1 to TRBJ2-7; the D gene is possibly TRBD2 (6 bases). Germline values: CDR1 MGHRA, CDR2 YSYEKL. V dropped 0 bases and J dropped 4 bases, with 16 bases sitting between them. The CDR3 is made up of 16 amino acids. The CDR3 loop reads CASSQEAGTPGYEQYF. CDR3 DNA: TGCGCCAGCAGCCAAGAGGCGGGGACTCCAGGTTACGAGCAGTACTTC.

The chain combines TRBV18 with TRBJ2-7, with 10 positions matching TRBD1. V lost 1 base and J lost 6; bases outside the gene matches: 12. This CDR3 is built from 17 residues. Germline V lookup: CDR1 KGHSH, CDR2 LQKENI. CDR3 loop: CASSPLRQGAPAGEQYF. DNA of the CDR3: TGTGCCAGCTCACCACTAAGACAGGGGGCCCCTGCGGGCGAGCAGTACTTC.

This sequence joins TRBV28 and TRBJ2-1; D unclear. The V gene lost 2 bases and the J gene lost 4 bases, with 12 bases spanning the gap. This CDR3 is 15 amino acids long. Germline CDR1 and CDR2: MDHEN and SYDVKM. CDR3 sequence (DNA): TGTGCCAGCAGTTTAGTCGATCTCCTATACAATGAGCAGTTCTTC. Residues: CASSLVDLLYNEQFF.

The CDR3, as DNA: TGCGCCAGCAGCCAAGCTATCGAGAGAGAGCAGTACTTC. This gives the protein CASSQAIEREQYF. The chain couples TRBV4-1 to TRBJ2-5; no clear D gene. V dropped 1 base and J dropped 11 bases, with 14 bases sitting between them. CDR3 length equals 13 residues. CDR1 and CDR2 from the germline V gene are MGHRA and YSYEKL.

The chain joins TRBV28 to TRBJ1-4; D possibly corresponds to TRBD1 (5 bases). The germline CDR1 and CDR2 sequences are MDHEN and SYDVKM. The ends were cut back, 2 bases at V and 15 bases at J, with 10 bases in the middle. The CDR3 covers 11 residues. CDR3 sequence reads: CASSLGGEVFF. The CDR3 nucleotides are TGTGCCAGCAGTTTAGGGGGGGAGGTGTTTTTT.

CDR3 DNA: TGCGCCAGCGGCCCGTGCCTGCCGGACAGGGGGCAGGGTTATGAGACCCAGTACTTC. It translates to CASGPCLPDRGQGYETQYF. The chain links TRBV23-1 to TRBJ2-5; 11 bases are a match to TRBD1. TRBV23-1 is designated an ORF whose function remains uncertain. The CDR3 extends over 19 amino acids. Trimming at V came to 8 bases and at J to 5 bases, leaving 22 bases not matched to a gene.

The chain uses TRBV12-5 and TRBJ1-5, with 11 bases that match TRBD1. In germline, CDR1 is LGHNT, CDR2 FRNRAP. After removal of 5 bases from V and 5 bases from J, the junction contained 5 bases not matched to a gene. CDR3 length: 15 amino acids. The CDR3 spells CASGGQGAVDQPQHF. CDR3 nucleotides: TGTGCTAGTGGTGGACAGGGGGCCGTCGATCAGCCCCAGCATTTT.